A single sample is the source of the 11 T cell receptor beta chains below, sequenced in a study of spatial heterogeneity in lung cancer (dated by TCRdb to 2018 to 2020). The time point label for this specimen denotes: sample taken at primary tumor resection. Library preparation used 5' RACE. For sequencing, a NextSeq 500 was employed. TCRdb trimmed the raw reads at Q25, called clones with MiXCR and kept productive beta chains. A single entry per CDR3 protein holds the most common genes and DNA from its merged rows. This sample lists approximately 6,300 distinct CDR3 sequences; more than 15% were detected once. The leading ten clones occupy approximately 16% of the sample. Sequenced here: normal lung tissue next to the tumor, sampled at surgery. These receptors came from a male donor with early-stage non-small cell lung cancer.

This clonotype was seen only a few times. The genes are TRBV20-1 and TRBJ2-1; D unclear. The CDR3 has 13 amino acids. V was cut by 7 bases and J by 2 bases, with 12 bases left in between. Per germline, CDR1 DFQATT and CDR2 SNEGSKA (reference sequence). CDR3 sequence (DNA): TGCAGTGTTCCCCCCCGTGCCTACAATGAGCAGTTCTTC. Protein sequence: CSVPPRAYNEQFF.

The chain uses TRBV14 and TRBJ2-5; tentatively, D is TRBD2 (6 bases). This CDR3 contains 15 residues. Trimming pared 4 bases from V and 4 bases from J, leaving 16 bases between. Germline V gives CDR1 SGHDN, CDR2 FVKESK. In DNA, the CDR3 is TGTGCCAGCAGCCGGGACGTTGGAGCGGGAGAGACCCAGTACTTC. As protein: CASSRDVGAGETQYF.

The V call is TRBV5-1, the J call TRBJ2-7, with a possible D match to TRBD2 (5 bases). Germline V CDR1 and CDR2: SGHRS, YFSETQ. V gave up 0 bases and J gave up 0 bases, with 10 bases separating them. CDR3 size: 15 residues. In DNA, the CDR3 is TGCGCCAGCAGCTTGGCCGAGCGGAGCTCCTACGAGCAGTACTTC. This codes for CASSLAERSSYEQYF.

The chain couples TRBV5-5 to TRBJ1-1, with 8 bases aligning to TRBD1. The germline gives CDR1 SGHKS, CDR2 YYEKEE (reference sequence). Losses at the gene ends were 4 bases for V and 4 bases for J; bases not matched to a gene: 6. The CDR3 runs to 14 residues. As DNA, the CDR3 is TGTGCCAGCAGCCTTTCGGACAGGGTCACTGAAGCTTTCTTT. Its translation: CASSLSDRVTEAFF. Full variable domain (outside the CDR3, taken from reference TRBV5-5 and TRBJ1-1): DAGVTQSPTHLIKTRGQQVTLRCSPISGHKSVSWYQQVLGQGPQFIFQYYEKEERGRGNFPDRFSARQFPNYSSELNVNALLLGDSALYLCASSLSDRVTEAFFGQGTRLTVV.

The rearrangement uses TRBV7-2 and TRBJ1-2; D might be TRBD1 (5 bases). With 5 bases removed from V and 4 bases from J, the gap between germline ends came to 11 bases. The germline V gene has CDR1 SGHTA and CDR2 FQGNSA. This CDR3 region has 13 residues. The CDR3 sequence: CASSRQSGYGYTF. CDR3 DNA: TGTGCCAGCAGCAGACAGTCCGGCTATGGCTACACCTTC.

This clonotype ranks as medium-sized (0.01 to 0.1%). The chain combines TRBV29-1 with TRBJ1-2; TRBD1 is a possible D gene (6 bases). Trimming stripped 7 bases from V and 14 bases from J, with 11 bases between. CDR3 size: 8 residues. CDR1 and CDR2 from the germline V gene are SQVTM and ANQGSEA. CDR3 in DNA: TGCAGCGCAAAAGGGGGTACCTTC. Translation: CSAKGGTF.

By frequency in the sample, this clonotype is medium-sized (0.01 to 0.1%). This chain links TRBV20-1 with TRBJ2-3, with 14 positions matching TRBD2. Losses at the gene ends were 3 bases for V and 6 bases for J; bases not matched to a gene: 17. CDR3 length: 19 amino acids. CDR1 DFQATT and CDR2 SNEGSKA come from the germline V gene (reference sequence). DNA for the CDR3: TGCAGTGCTAGGGCGTGGGGACTAGCGGGAGAATTCGGGTTGGATACGCAGTATTTT. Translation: CSARAWGLAGEFGLDTQYF.

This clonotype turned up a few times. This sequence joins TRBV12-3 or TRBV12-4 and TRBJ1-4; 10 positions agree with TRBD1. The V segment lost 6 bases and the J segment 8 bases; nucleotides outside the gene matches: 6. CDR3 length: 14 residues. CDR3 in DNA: TGTGCCAGCAGCGGGACAGGGGAGGGGGAAAAACTGTTTTTT. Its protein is CASSGTGEGEKLFF.

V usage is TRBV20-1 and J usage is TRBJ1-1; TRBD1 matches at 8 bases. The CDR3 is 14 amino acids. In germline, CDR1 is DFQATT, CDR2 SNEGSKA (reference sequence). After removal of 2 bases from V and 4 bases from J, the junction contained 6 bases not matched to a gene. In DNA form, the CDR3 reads TGCAGTGCTAGAAAACAGGGGGTCGGCACTGAAGCTTTCTTT. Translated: CSARKQGVGTEAFF.

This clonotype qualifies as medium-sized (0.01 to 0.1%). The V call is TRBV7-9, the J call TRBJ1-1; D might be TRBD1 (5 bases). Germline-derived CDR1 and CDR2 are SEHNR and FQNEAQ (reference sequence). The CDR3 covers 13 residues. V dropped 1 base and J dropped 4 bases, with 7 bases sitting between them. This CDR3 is CASSLGGTTEAFF. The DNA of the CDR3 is TGTGCCAGCAGCTTAGGAGGGACCACTGAAGCTTTCTTT.

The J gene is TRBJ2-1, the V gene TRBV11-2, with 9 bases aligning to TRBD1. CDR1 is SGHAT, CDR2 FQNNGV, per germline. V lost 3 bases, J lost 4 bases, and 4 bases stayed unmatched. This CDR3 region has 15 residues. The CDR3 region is CASSLAGTGYNEQFF. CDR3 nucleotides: TGTGCCAGCAGCTTGGCCGGGACAGGGTACAATGAGCAGTTCTTC.